These 13 T cell receptor beta chains were sequenced from one sample in a study of radiotherapy plus CTLA-4 blockade in lung cancer. Sequencing used immunoSEQ multiplex PCR; TCRdb keeps in-frame clones, though not all of them. Here the sample spans 120,000 or so clones, more than 80% being singletons. The material sequenced was peripheral blood, taken from a patient treated with radiotherapy plus ipilimumab. The receptors were gathered from a human donor with non-small cell lung cancer that progressed on radiotherapy plus ipilimumab.

CDR3 nucleotide sequence: TGCGCCAGCAGTCACAGGTTCCCCGGGACTGTCCTGACTTTC. Translation: CASSHRFPGTVLTF. The J gene is TRBJ2-6, the V gene TRBV23-1, with D perhaps TRBD2 (6 bases). TRBV23-1 is marked as an open reading frame, function uncertain. Trimming shortened V by 3 bases and J by 13 bases, and 16 bases separated the two germline ends. This CDR3 region has 14 residues.

The chain couples TRBV7-2 to TRBJ1-2; TRBD1 is a possible D gene (5 bases). The CDR3 consists of 13 residues. The ends were cut back, 4 bases at V and 4 bases at J, with 10 bases in the middle. The germline CDR1 and CDR2 sequences are SGHTA and FQGNSA. As DNA, the CDR3 is TGTGCCAGCAGCTGGGGCCCCCTCTATGGCTACACCTTC. Translated: CASSWGPLYGYTF.

The V and J genes are TRBV7-3 and TRBJ2-5; possibly TRBD2 for D (6 bases). Gene TRBJ2-7 matches the end of the DNA better, so the J call may be wrong. CDR3 size: 15 residues. Germline V gene sequence: CDR1 SGHTA, CDR2 FQGTGA. The CDR3, as DNA: TGTGCCAGCAGCCCAAGAGGAGGGCCAATCGGCGAGCAGTACTTC. Translating gives CASSPRGGPIGEQYF.

DNA for the CDR3: TGTGCCAGCAGCAGGGACCGGAACTATGGCTACACCTTC. Translating gives CASSRDRNYGYTF. This chain uses TRBV11-2 with TRBJ1-2; possible D gene TRBD1, 5 bases. This CDR3 is 13 amino acids long. V dropped 5 bases and J dropped 2 bases, with 9 bases sitting between them. Looked up from germline, CDR1 is SGHAT and CDR2 is FQNNGV.

The rearrangement uses TRBV15 and TRBJ2-3; the match to TRBD1 covers 7 bases. Germline assignment: CDR1 LNHNV and CDR2 YYDKDF (reference sequence). Trimming at V came to 1 base and at J to 1 base, leaving 5 bases not matched to a gene. The CDR3 sequence is 16 residues long. The CDR3 loop reads CATSRAVGQGTDTQYF. The CDR3 DNA is TGTGCCACCAGCAGAGCCGTAGGACAGGGCACAGATACGCAGTATTTT.

Concerning this clone itself: Distinct nucleotide sequences in the sample also encode this CDR3. J is TRBJ1-1 and V is TRBV29-1; the D gene is possibly TRBD1 (6 bases). Trimming cost V 7 bases and J 5 bases, with 20 bases left between them. The length of the CDR3 is 14 residues. The germline gives CDR1 SQVTM, CDR2 ANQGSEA. In nucleotides, the CDR3 is TGCAGCGCCGGGGGGCTTAACTCAGGTACTGAAGCTTTCTTT. It codes for CSAGGLNSGTEAFF.

V usage is TRBV2 and J usage is TRBJ2-4, with D maybe TRBD1 (5 bases). The CDR3 has 14 residues. Germline V gives CDR1 SNHLY, CDR2 FYNNEI. V dropped 3 bases and J dropped 6 bases, with 12 bases sitting between them. CDR3 sequence reads: CASSEGRVVNIQYF. In DNA form, the CDR3 reads TGTGCCAGCAGTGAGGGCAGGGTGGTAAACATTCAGTACTTC.

Comments on this clone: The sample carries other DNA sequences with the same CDR3. This rearrangement joins TRBV20-1 to TRBJ2-5; D might be TRBD1 or TRBD2, each matching 5 bases. Germline V gene data show CDR1 as DFQATT and CDR2 as SNEGSKA (reference sequence). This CDR3 is 11 amino acids long. Trimming removed 3 bases at V and 5 bases at J, with 7 bases between. The CDR3 loop is CSARGEETQYF. Written as DNA, the CDR3 is TGCAGTGCTAGGGGGGAGGAGACCCAGTACTTC.

The chain employs TRBV6-5 and TRBJ2-2, with TRBD2 as a possible D gene (7 bases). Germline V gives CDR1 MNHEY, CDR2 SVGAGI. The CDR3 covers 14 residues. V was pared by 8 bases and J by 8 bases, with 18 bases between. This CDR3 is CASGSWGGAGELFF. Written as DNA, the CDR3 is TGTGCCAGCGGAAGCTGGGGGGGGGCTGGGGAGCTGTTTTTT.

The rearrangement uses TRBV5-6 and TRBJ2-7, with 12 bases that match TRBD2. V was pared by 4 bases and J by 7 bases, with 9 bases of the junction left unmatched. Germline V gene lookup returns CDR1 SGHDT and CDR2 YYEEEE. The CDR3 is made up of 15 amino acids. This CDR3 is CASSQKLAGGEEQYF. The CDR3 bases are TGTGCCAGCAGCCAAAAACTAGCGGGAGGTGAAGAGCAGTACTTC.

The V and J genes are TRBV5-1 and TRBJ2-7; D is possibly TRBD1 or TRBD2 (5 bases each). V lost 0 bases and J 2 bases, leaving 9 bases between the germline ends. The CDR3 consists of 14 residues. Germline V gene sequence: CDR1 SGHRS, CDR2 YFSETQ. For the CDR3, the DNA is TGCGCCAGCAGCTTGGCTCCGGGACCCTACGAGCAGTACTTC. Its translation is CASSLAPGPYEQYF. Full variable domain (outside the CDR3, taken from reference TRBV5-1 and TRBJ2-7): KAGVTQTPRYLIKTRGQQVTLSCSPISGHRSVSWYQQTPGQGLQFLFEYFSETQRNKGNFPGRFSGRQFSNSRSEMNVSTLELGDSALYLCASSLAPGPYEQYFGPGTRLTVT.

The table lists this clone with a count of one. The V gene is TRBV5-8, the J gene TRBJ1-1; TRBD1 matches at 9 bases. The CDR3 runs 12 residues. V was pared by 4 bases and J by 10 bases, with 5 bases of the junction left unmatched. Germline V lookup: CDR1 SGHTS, CDR2 YDEGEE. CDR3 amino acids: CASSRTGAGAFF. CDR3 in DNA: TGTGCCAGCAGCCGGACAGGGGCGGGAGCTTTCTTT.

This sequence joins TRBV5-4 and TRBJ1-2; the D gene is possibly TRBD1 (5 bases). V was cut by 3 bases and J by 3 bases, with 12 bases left in between. The CDR3 extends over 14 amino acids. The germline V gene has CDR1 SGHNT and CDR2 YYREEE (reference sequence). The CDR3 DNA sequence: TGTGCCAGCAGCTCCCTCCGGGGGGACTATGGCTACACCTTC. This encodes CASSSLRGDYGYTF.